One sample yielded the 15 T cell receptor beta chains listed below, sequenced in a study of blood T cell repertoires in COVID-19. Only in-frame clones appear in the TCRdb table, and some are missing; sequencing was by immunoSEQ multiplex PCR. The sample has around 380,000 clones, approximately 80% seen once. The sequencing sample was made of peripheral blood. The receptors shown here come from a human donor with acute or convalescent COVID-19. The donor label of this sample is uncertain.

V and J are TRBV7-2 and TRBJ1-3; TRBD1 matches 7 bases. The length of the CDR3 is 16 residues. V was pared by 1 base and J by 1 base, with 4 bases of the junction left unmatched. Germline-derived CDR1 and CDR2 are SGHTA and FQGNSA. The DNA of the CDR3 is TGTGCCAGCAGCTTAGTTAGGGGGCGGTCTGGAAACACCATATATTTT. Its translation: CASSLVRGRSGNTIYF.

The chain joins TRBV18 to TRBJ1-5; the match to TRBD1 covers 8 bases. In germline, CDR1 is KGHSH, CDR2 LQKENI. The CDR3 is 16 residues long. Trimming took 0 bases from V and 5 from J; bases not matched to a gene: 6. This CDR3 is CASSPPGTGGYQPQHF. CDR3 DNA: TGTGCCAGCTCACCACCGGGCACAGGGGGGTATCAGCCCCAGCATTTT.

V usage is TRBV9 and J usage is TRBJ1-2, with D uncertain. Germline loops: CDR1 SGDLS, CDR2 YYNGEE. The CDR3 contains 13 residues. Trimming pared 3 bases from V and 1 base from J, leaving 7 bases between. The CDR3 coding sequence is TGTGCCAGCAGCGCGAGGGTTAACTATGGCTACACCTTC. It yields the protein CASSARVNYGYTF.

This chain links TRBV25-1 with TRBJ1-3; D might be TRBD1 (6 bases). V was trimmed by 4 bases and J by 2 bases, leaving 21 bases between them. The length of the CDR3 is 18 residues. Germline-derived CDR1 and CDR2 are MGHDK and SYGVNS. The chain's CDR3 is CASSGRGRGSGAGNTIYF. The CDR3 DNA sequence: TGTGCCAGCAGTGGCCGGGGCAGGGGTTCAGGAGCTGGAAACACCATATATTTT.

The V and J genes are TRBV6-2 or TRBV6-3 and TRBJ1-1, with D uncertain. From germline, CDR1 is MNHEY and CDR2 SVGEGT. The CDR3 is 15 amino acids. Trimming left V 4 bases short and J 5 bases short, with 17 bases between. This CDR3 reads CASSSNSAGGTEAFF. As DNA, the CDR3 is TGTGCCAGCAGTTCTAACAGTGCGGGTGGTACTGAAGCTTTCTTT.

The rearrangement joins TRBV7-9 to TRBJ1-4; a possible D gene is TRBD1 (5 bases). There are 14 residues in the CDR3. V lost 3 bases and J lost 3, with 8 bases in between. CDR1 and CDR2 (germline): SEHNR, FQNEAQ (reference sequence). CDR3: CASSFVGANEKLFF. CDR3 nucleotide sequence: TGTGCCAGCAGCTTTGTAGGGGCTAATGAAAAACTGTTTTTT.

The V call is TRBV6-5, the J call TRBJ1-5; D possibly corresponds to TRBD1 (6 bases). Trimming removed 4 bases from V and 3 bases from J, with 10 bases in between. Germline loops: CDR1 MNHEY, CDR2 SVGAGI. The CDR3 totals 14 residues. The CDR3 loop reads CASSSTGLNQPQHF. CDR3 DNA: TGTGCCAGCAGTTCCACAGGGCTCAATCAGCCCCAGCATTTT.

This chain connects TRBV7-6 to TRBJ2-3, with 7 bases that match TRBD1. The CDR3 covers 15 residues. V shed 4 bases and J 4 bases; nucleotides not matched to a gene: 8. Germline assignment: CDR1 SGHVS and CDR2 FNYEAQ. The chain's CDR3 is CASSSNDRVADTQYF. CDR3 DNA: TGTGCCAGCAGCTCGAACGACAGGGTTGCAGATACGCAGTATTTT.

The V gene is TRBV28, the J gene TRBJ1-2, with TRBD1 matching over 8 bases. Germline trimming cut 1 base from V and 4 bases from J; bases unmatched to any gene: 11. In germline, CDR1 is MDHEN, CDR2 SYDVKM. This CDR3 is built from 17 residues. The CDR3 bases are TGTGCCAGCAGTTTATTCCGTGTTCGGCAGGGGGCCTATGGCTACACCTTC. It is translated as CASSLFRVRQGAYGYTF.

The chain employs TRBV2 and TRBJ1-5; 12 bases fit TRBD1. This CDR3 is built from 19 residues. V trimming: 6 bases; J trimming: 1 base; junction bases outside the gene matches: 13. The germline V gene has CDR1 SNHLY and CDR2 FYNNEI. CDR3 bases: TGTGCCAGCAGCCACCATCGGGACAGGGGGCGCCTGAGCAATCAGCCCCAGCATTTT. It yields the protein CASSHHRDRGRLSNQPQHF.

This clone was detected only a few times. This chain links TRBV6-5 with TRBJ1-4, with D perhaps matching TRBD1 (6 bases). The germline V gene encodes CDR1 MNHEY and CDR2 SVGAGI. The V gene lost 6 bases and the J gene lost 4 bases, with 15 bases spanning the gap. CDR3 length: 15 residues. DNA of the CDR3: TGTGCCAGCAGCCTCCTCCCAGGGGATAATGAAAAACTGTTTTTT. This sequence encodes CASSLLPGDNEKLFF.

The V gene is TRBV2, the J gene TRBJ1-1, with D unclear. Trimming left V 5 bases short and J 3 bases short, with 16 bases between. In germline, CDR1 is SNHLY, CDR2 FYNNEI. CDR3 size: 15 residues. The CDR3 here is CASSPFLTRDTEAFF. In DNA form, the CDR3 reads TGTGCCAGCAGTCCATTTCTGACGCGGGACACTGAAGCTTTCTTT.

The V and J genes are TRBV5-1 and TRBJ1-1, with TRBD1 as a possible D gene (5 bases). Germline V gives CDR1 SGHRS, CDR2 YFSETQ. The CDR3 has 15 residues. The ends were cut back, 1 base at V and 1 base at J, with 11 bases in the middle. The CDR3 DNA follows: TGCGCCAGCAGCTTGTTCGGGGGGGAGAACACTGAAGCTTTCTTT. This translates into CASSLFGGENTEAFF.

The chain carries TRBV20-1 and TRBJ1-1; a possible D gene is TRBD1 (5 bases). Looked up from germline, CDR1 is DFQATT and CDR2 is SNEGSKA (reference sequence). The V gene lost 6 bases and the J gene lost 11 bases, with 16 bases spanning the gap. The CDR3 is 11 residues long. CDR3 nucleotides: TGCAGTGCACTCGGACACCGGGAGGCTTTCTTT. Residues: CSALGHREAFF.

The chain has TRBV6-5 and TRBJ1-5; D is unclear. V was cut by 0 bases and J by 9 bases, with 12 bases left in between. Germline CDR1 is MNHEY and CDR2 is SVGAGI. This CDR3 spans 14 amino acids. This CDR3 is CASSYSFGSTPQHF. As DNA, the CDR3 is TGTGCCAGCAGTTACTCGTTTGGTAGTACGCCCCAGCATTTT.